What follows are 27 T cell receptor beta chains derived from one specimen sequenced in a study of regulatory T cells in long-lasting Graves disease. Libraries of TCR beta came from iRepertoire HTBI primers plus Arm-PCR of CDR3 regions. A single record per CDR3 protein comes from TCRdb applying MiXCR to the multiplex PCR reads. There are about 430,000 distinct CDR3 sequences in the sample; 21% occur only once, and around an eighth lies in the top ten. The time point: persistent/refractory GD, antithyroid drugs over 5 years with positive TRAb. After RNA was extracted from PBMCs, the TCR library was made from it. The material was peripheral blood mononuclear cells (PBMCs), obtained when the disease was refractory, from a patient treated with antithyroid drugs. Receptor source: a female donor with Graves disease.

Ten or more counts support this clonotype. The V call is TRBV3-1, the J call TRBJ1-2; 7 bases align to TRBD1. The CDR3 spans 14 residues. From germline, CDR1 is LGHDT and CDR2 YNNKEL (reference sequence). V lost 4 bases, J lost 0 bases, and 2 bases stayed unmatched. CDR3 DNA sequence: TGTGCCAGCAGCCGGGACAGCTCTAACTATGGCTACACCTTC. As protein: CASSRDSSNYGYTF.

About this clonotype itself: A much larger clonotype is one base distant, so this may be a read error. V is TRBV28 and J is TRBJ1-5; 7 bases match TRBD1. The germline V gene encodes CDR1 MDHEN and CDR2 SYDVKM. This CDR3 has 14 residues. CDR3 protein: CASSSDRVYQPHHF. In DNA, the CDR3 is TGTGCCAGCAGCTCTGACAGGGTTTATCAGCCCCATCATTTT.

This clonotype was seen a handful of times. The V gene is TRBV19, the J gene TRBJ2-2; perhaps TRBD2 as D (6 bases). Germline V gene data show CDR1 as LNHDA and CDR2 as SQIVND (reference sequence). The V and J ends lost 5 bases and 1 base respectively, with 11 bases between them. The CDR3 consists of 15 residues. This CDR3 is CASSWGAGNTGELFF. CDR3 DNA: TGTGCCAGTAGTTGGGGAGCGGGGAACACCGGGGAGCTGTTTTTT.

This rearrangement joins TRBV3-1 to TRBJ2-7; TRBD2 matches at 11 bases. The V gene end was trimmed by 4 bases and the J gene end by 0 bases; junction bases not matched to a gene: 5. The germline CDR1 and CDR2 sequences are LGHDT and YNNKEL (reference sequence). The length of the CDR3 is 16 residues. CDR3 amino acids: CASSPPGTSGSYEQYF. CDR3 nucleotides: TGTGCCAGCAGCCCGCCCGGGACTAGCGGCTCCTACGAGCAGTACTTC.

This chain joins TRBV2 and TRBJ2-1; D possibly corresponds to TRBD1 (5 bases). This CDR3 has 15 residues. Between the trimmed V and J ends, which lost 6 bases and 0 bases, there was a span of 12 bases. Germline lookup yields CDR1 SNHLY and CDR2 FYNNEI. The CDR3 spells CASSLSGLSYNEQFF. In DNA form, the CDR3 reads TGTGCCAGCAGCCTCTCAGGGCTCTCCTACAATGAGCAGTTCTTC.

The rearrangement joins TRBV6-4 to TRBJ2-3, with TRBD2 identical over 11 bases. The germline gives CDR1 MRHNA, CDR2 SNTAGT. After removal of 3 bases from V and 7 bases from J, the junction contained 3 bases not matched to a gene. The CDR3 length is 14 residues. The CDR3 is CASSESSGRNTQYF. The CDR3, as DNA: TGTGCCAGCAGTGAATCTAGCGGGAGGAATACGCAGTATTTT.

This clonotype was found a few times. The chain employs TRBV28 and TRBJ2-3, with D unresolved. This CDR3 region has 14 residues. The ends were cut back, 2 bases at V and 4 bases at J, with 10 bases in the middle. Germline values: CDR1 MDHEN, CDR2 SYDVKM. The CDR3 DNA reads TGTGCCAGCAGTTTAGGGTGGGATTCAGATACGCAGTATTTT. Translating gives CASSLGWDSDTQYF.

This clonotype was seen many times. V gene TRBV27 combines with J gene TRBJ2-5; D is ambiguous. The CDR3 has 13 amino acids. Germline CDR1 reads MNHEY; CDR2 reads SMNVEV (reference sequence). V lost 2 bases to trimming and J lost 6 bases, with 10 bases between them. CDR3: CASSLTDLQTQYF. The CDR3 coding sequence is TGTGCCAGCAGTTTAACAGATCTGCAGACCCAGTACTTC.

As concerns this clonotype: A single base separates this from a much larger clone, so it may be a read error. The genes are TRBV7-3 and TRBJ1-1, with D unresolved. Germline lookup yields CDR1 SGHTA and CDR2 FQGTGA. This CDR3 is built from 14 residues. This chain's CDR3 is CANSLTPQNTEAFF. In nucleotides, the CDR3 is TGTGCCAACAGCTTAACGCCCCAGAACACTGAAGCTTTCTTT. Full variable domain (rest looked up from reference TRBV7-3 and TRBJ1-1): GAGVSQTPSNKVTEKGKYVELRCDPISGHTALYWYRQSLGQGPEFLIYFQGTGAADDSGLPNDRFFAVRPEGSVSTLKIQRTERGDSAVYLCANSLTPQNTEAFFGQGTRLTVV.

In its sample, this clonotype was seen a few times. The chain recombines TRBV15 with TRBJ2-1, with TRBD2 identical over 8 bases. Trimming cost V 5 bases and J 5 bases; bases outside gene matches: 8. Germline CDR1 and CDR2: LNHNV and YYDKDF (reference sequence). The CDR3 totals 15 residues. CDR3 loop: CATSLKIAGNNEQFF. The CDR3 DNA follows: TGTGCCACCAGCCTGAAGATAGCGGGAAACAATGAGCAGTTCTTC.

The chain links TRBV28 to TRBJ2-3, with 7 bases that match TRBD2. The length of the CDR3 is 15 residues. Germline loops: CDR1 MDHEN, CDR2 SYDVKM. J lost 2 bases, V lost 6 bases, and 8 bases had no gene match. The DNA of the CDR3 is TGTGCCAGCAGCCTCCTAGCGGAGATCACAGATACGCAGTATTTT. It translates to CASSLLAEITDTQYF.

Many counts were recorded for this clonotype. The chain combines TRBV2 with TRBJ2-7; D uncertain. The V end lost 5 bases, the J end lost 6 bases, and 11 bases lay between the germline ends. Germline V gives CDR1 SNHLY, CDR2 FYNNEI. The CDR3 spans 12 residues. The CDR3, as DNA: TGTGCCAGCAGTCCTGATTGGGCCGAGCAGTACTTC. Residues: CASSPDWAEQYF.

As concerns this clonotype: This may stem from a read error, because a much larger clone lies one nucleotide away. DNA of the CDR3: TGTGCCAGCAGCCGTCCCGGGACAGGGGCCTACGAGCAGCACTTC. Its protein product is CASSRPGTGAYEQHF. This chain connects TRBV7-2 to TRBJ2-7; 10 bases match TRBD1. Germline CDR1 SGHTA, CDR2 FQGNSA. The CDR3 consists of 15 residues.

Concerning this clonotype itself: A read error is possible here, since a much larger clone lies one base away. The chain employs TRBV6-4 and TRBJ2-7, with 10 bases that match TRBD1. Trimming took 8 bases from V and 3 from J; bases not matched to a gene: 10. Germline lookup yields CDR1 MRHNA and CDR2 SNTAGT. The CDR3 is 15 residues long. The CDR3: CASGPGTGDRYEQYF. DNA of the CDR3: TGTGCCAGCGGACCCGGGACAGGGGATCGCTACGAGCAGTACTTC.

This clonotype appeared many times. DNA of the CDR3: TGTGCCAGTAGCCTCGGCCTGAATGGCTACACCTTC. This encodes CASSLGLNGYTF. The V and J genes are TRBV19 and TRBJ1-2; D remains unclear. The V end was cut by 6 bases, the J end by 6 bases, with 11 bases between. Germline lookup yields CDR1 LNHDA and CDR2 SQIVND (reference sequence). There are 12 residues in the CDR3.

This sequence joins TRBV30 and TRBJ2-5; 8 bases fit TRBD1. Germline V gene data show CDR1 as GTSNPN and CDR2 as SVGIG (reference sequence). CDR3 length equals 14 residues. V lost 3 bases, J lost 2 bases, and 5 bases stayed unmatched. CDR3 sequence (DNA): TGTGCCTGGAGATTGGGACAGGTACAAGAGACCCAGTACTTC. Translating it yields CAWRLGQVQETQYF.

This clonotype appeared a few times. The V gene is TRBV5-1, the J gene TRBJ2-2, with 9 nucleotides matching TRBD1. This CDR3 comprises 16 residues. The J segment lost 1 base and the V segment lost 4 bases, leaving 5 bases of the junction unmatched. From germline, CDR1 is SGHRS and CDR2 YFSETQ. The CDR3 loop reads CASSQGDRENTGELFF. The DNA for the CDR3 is TGCGCCAGCAGCCAAGGGGACAGGGAGAACACCGGGGAGCTGTTTTTT.

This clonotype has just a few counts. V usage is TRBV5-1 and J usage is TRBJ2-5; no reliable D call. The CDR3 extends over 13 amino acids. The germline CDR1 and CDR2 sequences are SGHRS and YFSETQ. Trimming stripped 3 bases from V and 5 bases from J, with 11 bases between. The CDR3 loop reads CASSSTPYETQYF. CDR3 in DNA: TGCGCCAGCAGCTCCACACCCTACGAGACCCAGTACTTC.

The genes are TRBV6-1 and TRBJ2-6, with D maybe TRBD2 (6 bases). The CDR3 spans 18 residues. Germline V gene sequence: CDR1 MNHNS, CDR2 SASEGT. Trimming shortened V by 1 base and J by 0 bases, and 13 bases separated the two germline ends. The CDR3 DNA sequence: TGTGCCAGCAGTGAAGTTCGGAGGGCCCTCTCTGGGGCCAACGTCCTGACTTTC. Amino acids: CASSEVRRALSGANVLTF.

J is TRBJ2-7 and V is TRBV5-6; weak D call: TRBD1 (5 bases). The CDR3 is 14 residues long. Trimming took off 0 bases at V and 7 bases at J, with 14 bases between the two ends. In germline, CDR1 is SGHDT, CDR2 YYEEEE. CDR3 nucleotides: TGTGCCAGCAGCTTGGGACAGCCGTCTGGAGAGCAGTACTTC. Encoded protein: CASSLGQPSGEQYF.

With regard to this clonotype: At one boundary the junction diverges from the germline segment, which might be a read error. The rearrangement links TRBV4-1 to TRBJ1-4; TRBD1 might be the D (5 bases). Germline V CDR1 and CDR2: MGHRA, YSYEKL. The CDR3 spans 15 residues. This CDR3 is CASSQEGLSNEKLVF. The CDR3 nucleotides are TGCGCCAGCAGCCAAGAGGGACTGAGTAATGAAAAACTGGTTTTT.

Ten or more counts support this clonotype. The CDR3 DNA reads as TGCAGTGCTAATCATCCGGGGTTCGGGACCCAGTACTTC. Its protein product is CSANHPGFGTQYF. The chain is built from TRBV20-1 and TRBJ2-5, with D possibly matching TRBD2 (5 bases). Germline lookup yields CDR1 DFQATT and CDR2 SNEGSKA (reference sequence). Trimming pared 4 bases from V and 7 bases from J, leaving 16 bases between. CDR3 size: 13 residues.

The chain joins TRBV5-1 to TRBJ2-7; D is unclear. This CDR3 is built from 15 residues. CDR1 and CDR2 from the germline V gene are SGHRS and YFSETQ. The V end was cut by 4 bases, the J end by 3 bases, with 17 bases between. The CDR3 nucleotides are TGCGCCAGCAGCCCGTCGACGGGTCCCCTCTACGAGCAGTACTTC. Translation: CASSPSTGPLYEQYF.

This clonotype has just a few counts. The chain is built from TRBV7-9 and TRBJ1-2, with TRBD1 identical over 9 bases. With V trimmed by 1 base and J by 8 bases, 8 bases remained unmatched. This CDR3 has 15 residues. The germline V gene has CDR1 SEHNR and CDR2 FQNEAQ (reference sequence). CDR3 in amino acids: CASSLVQQGARGYTF. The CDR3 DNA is TGTGCCAGCAGCTTAGTCCAACAGGGGGCGCGGGGCTACACCTTC. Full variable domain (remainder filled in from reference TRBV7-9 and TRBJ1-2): DTGVSQNPRHKITKRGQNVTFRCDPISEHNRLYWYRQTLGQGPEFLTYFQNEAQLEKSRLLSDRFSAERPKGSFSTLEIQRTEQGDSAMYLCASSLVQQGARGYTFGSGTRLTVV.

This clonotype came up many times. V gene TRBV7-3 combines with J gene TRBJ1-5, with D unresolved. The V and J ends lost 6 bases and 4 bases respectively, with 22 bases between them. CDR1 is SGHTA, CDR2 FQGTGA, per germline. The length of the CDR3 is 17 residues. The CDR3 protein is CASSLWNRAGKNQPQHF. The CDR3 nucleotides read TGTGCCAGCAGTCTATGGAACCGGGCCGGAAAAAATCAGCCCCAGCATTTT. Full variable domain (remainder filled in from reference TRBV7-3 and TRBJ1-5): GAGVSQTPSNKVTEKGKYVELRCDPISGHTALYWYRQSLGQGPEFLIYFQGTGAADDSGLPNDRFFAVRPEGSVSTLKIQRTERGDSAVYLCASSLWNRAGKNQPQHFGDGTRLSIL.

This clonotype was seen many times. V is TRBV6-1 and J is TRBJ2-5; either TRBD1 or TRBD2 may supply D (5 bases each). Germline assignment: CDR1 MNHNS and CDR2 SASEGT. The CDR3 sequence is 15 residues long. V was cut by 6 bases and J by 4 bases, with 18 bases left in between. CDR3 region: CASSPGTSEAETQYF. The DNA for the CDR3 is TGTGCCAGCAGCCCAGGGACCTCCGAGGCAGAGACCCAGTACTTC.

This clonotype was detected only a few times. The CDR3 DNA sequence: TGTGCCAGCAGCGGGGAGCAGGTGACTTCCTACGAGCAGTACTTC. As protein: CASSGEQVTSYEQYF. The chain couples TRBV9 to TRBJ2-7; TRBD2 is a possible D gene (5 bases). CDR3 length equals 15 residues. The germline CDR1 and CDR2 sequences are SGDLS and YYNGEE. V was clipped by 3 bases and J by 1 base, with 14 bases between them.